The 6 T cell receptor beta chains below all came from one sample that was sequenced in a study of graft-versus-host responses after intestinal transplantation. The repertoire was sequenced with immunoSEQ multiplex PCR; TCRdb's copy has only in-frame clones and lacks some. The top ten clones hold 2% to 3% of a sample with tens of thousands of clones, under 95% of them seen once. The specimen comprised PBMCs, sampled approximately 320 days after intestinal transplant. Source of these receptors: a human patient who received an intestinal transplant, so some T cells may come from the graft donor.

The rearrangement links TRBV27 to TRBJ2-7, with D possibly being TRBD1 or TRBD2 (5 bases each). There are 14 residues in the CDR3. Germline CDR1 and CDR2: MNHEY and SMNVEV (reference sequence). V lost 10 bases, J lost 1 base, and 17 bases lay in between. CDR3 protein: CATNRDRKSYEQYF. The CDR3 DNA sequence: TGTGCCACCAACCGGGACCGAAAGTCCTACGAGCAGTACTTC.

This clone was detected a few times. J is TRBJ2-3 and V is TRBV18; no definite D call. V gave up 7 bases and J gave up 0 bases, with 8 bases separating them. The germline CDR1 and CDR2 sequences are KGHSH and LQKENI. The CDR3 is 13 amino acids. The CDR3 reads CASLMTSTDTQYF. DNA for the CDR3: TGTGCCAGCTTGATGACGAGCACAGATACGCAGTATTTT.

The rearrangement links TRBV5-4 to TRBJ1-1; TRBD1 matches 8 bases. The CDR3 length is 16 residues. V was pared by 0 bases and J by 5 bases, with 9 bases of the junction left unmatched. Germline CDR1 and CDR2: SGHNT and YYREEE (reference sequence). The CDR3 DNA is TGTGCCAGCAGCTTGGATTCAGGGGGCGGGAGGACTGAAGCTTTCTTT. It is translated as CASSLDSGGGRTEAFF.

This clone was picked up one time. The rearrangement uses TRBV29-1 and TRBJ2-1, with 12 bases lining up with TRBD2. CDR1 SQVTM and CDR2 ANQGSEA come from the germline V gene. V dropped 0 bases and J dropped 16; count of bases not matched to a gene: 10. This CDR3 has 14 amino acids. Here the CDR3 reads CSVEDQVKTSGSFF. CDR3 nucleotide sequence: TGCAGCGTTGAAGATCAGGTGAAGACTAGCGGGAGCTTCTTC.

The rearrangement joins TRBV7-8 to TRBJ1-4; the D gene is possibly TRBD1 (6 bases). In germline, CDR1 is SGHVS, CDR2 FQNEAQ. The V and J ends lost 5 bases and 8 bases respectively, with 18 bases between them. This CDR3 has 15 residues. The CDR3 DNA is TGTGCCAGCAGCGCGGCTGGGCAGGGGAGGGAAAAACTGTTTTTT. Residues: CASSAAGQGREKLFF.

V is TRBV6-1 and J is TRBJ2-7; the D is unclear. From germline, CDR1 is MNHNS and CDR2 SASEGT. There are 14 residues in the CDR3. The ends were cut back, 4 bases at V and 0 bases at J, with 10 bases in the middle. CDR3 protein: CASSGLTVSYEQYF. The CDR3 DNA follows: TGTGCCAGCAGTGGGCTGACTGTCTCCTACGAGCAGTACTTC.